What follows are 23 T cell receptor beta chains derived from one specimen sequenced in a study of OX40 agonist ivuxolimab in advanced cancers. Libraries were prepared by immunoSEQ multiplex PCR; TCRdb keeps only in-frame clonotypes and omits some of them. The sample yields tens of thousands of clones, about 87% seen once. Sample: CD4+ or CD8+ T cells sorted from blood, taken in a trial of the OX40 agonist ivuxolimab. The receptors were sampled from an adult with an advanced solid tumor such as melanoma, head and neck, liver or kidney cancer.

V is TRBV6-5 and J is TRBJ2-7; possibly TRBD2 for D (6 bases). The CDR3 has 14 amino acids. V lost 0 bases and J 0 bases, leaving 6 bases between the germline ends. Germline CDR1 reads MNHEY; CDR2 reads SVGAGI. The CDR3: CASSYSRDSYEQYF. CDR3 sequence (DNA): TGTGCCAGCAGTTACTCGCGGGACTCCTACGAGCAGTACTTC.

This clone was counted only a few times. The chain uses TRBV7-9 and TRBJ1-1, with TRBD1 matching 11 bases. Germline loops: CDR1 SEHNR, CDR2 FQNEAQ (reference sequence). Trimming took 5 bases from V and 4 from J; bases not matched to a gene: 9. The CDR3 runs to 16 residues. As DNA, the CDR3 is TGTGCCAGCAGCCCCGGACAGGGGGCAGTGGGCACTGAAGCTTTCTTT. This translates into CASSPGQGAVGTEAFF.

V and J are TRBV9 and TRBJ2-3, with a possible D match to TRBD2 (6 bases). This CDR3 region has 14 residues. The V and J ends lost 2 bases and 0 bases respectively, with 7 bases between them. CDR1 and CDR2 from the germline V gene are SGDLS and YYNGEE. Here the CDR3 reads CASSVSGSTDTQYF. The CDR3 DNA reads TGTGCCAGCAGCGTGAGCGGGAGCACAGATACGCAGTATTTT. Complete variable domain (other parts from reference TRBV9 and TRBJ2-3): DSGVTQTPKHLITATGQRVTLRCSPRSGDLSVYWYQQSLDQGLQFLIQYYNGEERAKGNILERFSAQQFPDLHSELNLSSLELGDSALYFCASSVSGSTDTQYFGPGTRLTVL.

This clone was found once. This chain uses TRBV27 with TRBJ2-7; 7 positions match TRBD1. Unmatched junction bases numbered 6, after V lost 4 bases and J lost 0 bases. CDR1 and CDR2 (germline): MNHEY, SMNVEV (reference sequence). This CDR3 contains 15 residues. The CDR3 sequence: CASSSARQGSYEQYF. The CDR3 DNA reads TGTGCCAGCAGTTCCGCCCGACAGGGCTCCTACGAGCAGTACTTC.

V is TRBV28 and J is TRBJ1-5; the D is unclear. Germline CDR1 MDHEN, CDR2 SYDVKM. The CDR3 has 13 amino acids. Trimming stripped 3 bases from V and 0 bases from J, with 3 bases between. CDR3 residues: CASSLTSNQPQHF. CDR3 sequence (DNA): TGTGCCAGCAGTTTGACTAGCAATCAGCCCCAGCATTTT.

The chain has TRBV30 and TRBJ2-2, with 12 bases lining up with TRBD1. Germline V CDR1 and CDR2: GTSNPN, SVGIG (reference sequence). The CDR3 has 16 amino acids. V gave up 7 bases and J gave up 7 bases; unmatched junction bases: 13. CDR3 region: CALPIPRDRGHGELFF. The CDR3 DNA reads as TGTGCCTTACCAATTCCCAGGGACAGGGGGCACGGGGAGCTGTTTTTT.

V gene TRBV9 combines with J gene TRBJ2-1; D is ambiguous. CDR3 length equals 12 residues. Germline-derived CDR1 and CDR2 are SGDLS and YYNGEE. Trimming pared 0 bases from V and 8 bases from J, leaving 6 bases between. CDR3: CASSVVEYEQFF. The CDR3 coding sequence is TGTGCCAGCAGCGTAGTCGAGTATGAGCAGTTCTTC.

V and J are TRBV11-3 and TRBJ2-1; D may be TRBD2 (6 bases). The germline CDR1 and CDR2 sequences are SGHNT and YENEEA. V was pared by 4 bases and J by 9 bases, with 16 bases between. CDR3 length: 14 amino acids. The CDR3 is CASSSTEGRPEQFF. Here the CDR3 DNA reads TGTGCCAGCAGCTCAACGGAGGGTAGGCCTGAGCAGTTCTTC.

The V and J genes are TRBV6-5 and TRBJ2-7; D is unresolved. CDR1 is MNHEY and CDR2 is SVGAGI in the germline V gene. This CDR3 has 12 residues. V dropped 4 bases and J dropped 2 bases, with 6 bases sitting between them. The CDR3 DNA follows: TGTGCCAGCAGTTCCCCAGCCTACGAGCAGTACTTC. As protein: CASSSPAYEQYF.

The chain joins TRBV10-3 to TRBJ1-2; 11 bases fit TRBD1. Germline V gene data show CDR1 as ENHRY and CDR2 as SYGVKD. V was pared by 2 bases and J by 2 bases, with 4 bases of the junction left unmatched. The CDR3 length is 16 residues. This CDR3 reads CAISETWTGGNYGYTF. In DNA form, the CDR3 reads TGTGCCATCAGTGAGACATGGACAGGGGGCAACTATGGCTACACCTTC.

This chain joins TRBV6-5 and TRBJ2-5; D call uncertain. The germline gives CDR1 MNHEY, CDR2 SVGAGI. The CDR3 length is 15 residues. The V end was cut by 0 bases, the J end by 5 bases, with 13 bases between. CDR3 coding DNA: TGTGCCAGCAGTTACTCGTTGGGAAGGTGGGAGACCCAGTACTTC. Its protein is CASSYSLGRWETQYF.

This clone was detected once. This chain connects TRBV5-4 to TRBJ2-4, with TRBD2 identical over 8 bases. CDR3 length: 16 amino acids. The V and J ends lost 3 bases and 1 base, in that order; junction bases with no gene match: 6. The germline V gene has CDR1 SGHNT and CDR2 YYREEE (reference sequence). The CDR3, as DNA: TGTGCCAGCAGCTGGCGGGAGGCCTCGGCCAAAAACATTCAGTACTTC. Residues: CASSWREASAKNIQYF. The full variable domain, completed using reference TRBV5-4 and TRBJ2-4, is ETGVTQSPTHLIKTRGQQVTLRCSSQSGHNTVSWYQQALGQGPQFIFQYYREEENGRGNFPPRFSGLQFPNYSSELNVNALELDDSALYLCASSWREASAKNIQYFGAGTRLSVL.

The chain employs TRBV6-4 and TRBJ2-1; 11 bases map to TRBD2. V shed 6 bases, J shed 8 bases, and the junction held 9 bases outside the gene matches. There are 15 residues in the CDR3. The V gene's germline CDR1 is MRHNA and CDR2 SNTAGT. DNA for the CDR3: TGTGCCAGCAGCCGAACTAGCGGGAGTAGCGATGAGCAGTTCTTC. This gives the protein CASSRTSGSSDEQFF.

This chain joins TRBV5-6 and TRBJ1-6; maybe TRBD1 (5 bases). Per the germline V gene, CDR1 is SGHDT and CDR2 is YYEEEE. The V gene lost 3 bases and the J gene lost 1 base, with 17 bases spanning the gap. The CDR3 is made up of 18 amino acids. CDR3 nucleotide sequence: TGTGCCAGCAGCTCCAGGGATAAGGCAAGGTCCTATAATTCACCCCTCCACTTT. Translating it yields CASSSRDKARSYNSPLHF.

V gene TRBV13 combines with J gene TRBJ2-1, with D unclear. Germline CDR1 PRHDT, CDR2 FYEKMQ (reference sequence). The ends were cut back, 3 bases at V and 6 bases at J, with 15 bases in the middle. The CDR3 runs to 15 residues. The CDR3, as DNA: TGTGCCAGCAGCTTCGGACCTCAACCCAGCAATGAGCAGTTCTTC. Its translation: CASSFGPQPSNEQFF.

V usage is TRBV5-1 and J usage is TRBJ2-7; TRBD1 is a possible D gene (6 bases). V dropped 4 bases and J dropped 5 bases, with 16 bases sitting between them. CDR1 and CDR2 (germline): SGHRS, YFSETQ. This CDR3 spans 14 amino acids. The CDR3 here is CASSLDWGPDEQYF. The CDR3 DNA reads TGCGCCAGCAGCCTGGATTGGGGGCCCGACGAGCAGTACTTC.

The chain employs TRBV30 and TRBJ1-2, with a possible D match to TRBD1 (6 bases). Germline V gene sequence: CDR1 GTSNPN, CDR2 SVGIG (reference sequence). V lost 2 bases and J 4 bases, leaving 26 bases between the germline ends. The CDR3 length is 18 residues. The DNA of the CDR3 is TGTGCCTGGAGTTCTGGTGCCCAGGGGCCTCGAGTGGGCTATGGCTACACCTTC. Translated: CAWSSGAQGPRVGYGYTF.

V and J are TRBV28 and TRBJ1-2; the D is unclear. This CDR3 is built from 14 residues. The ends were cut back, 5 bases at V and 3 bases at J, with 13 bases in the middle. Germline assignment: CDR1 MDHEN and CDR2 SYDVKM. The CDR3 sequence is CASSPPYQYYGYTF. CDR3 sequence (DNA): TGTGCCAGCAGTCCCCCTTATCAATACTATGGCTACACCTTC.

The rearrangement links TRBV7-9 to TRBJ2-7; D is uncertain. The length of the CDR3 is 15 residues. V was trimmed by 1 base and J by 0 bases, leaving 10 bases between them. CDR1 and CDR2 (germline): SEHNR, FQNEAQ (reference sequence). The CDR3 DNA sequence: TGTGCCAGCAGCTTAGTTAAAGCTTACTCCTACGAGCAGTACTTC. This gives the protein CASSLVKAYSYEQYF.

This chain links TRBV4-1 with TRBJ1-1; D unclear. The CDR3 covers 15 residues. CDR1 MGHRA and CDR2 YSYEKL come from the germline V gene. Deletions cut 1 base from V and 3 bases from J, with 12 bases between. The chain's CDR3 is CASSQVIALDTEAFF. The CDR3 bases are TGCGCCAGCAGCCAAGTTATCGCCCTTGACACTGAAGCTTTCTTT.

In nucleotides, the CDR3 is TGTGCCATCAGTGAGAGCGAGACAGCCTACAATCAGCCCCAGCATTTT. It codes for CAISESETAYNQPQHF. The gene calls are TRBV10-3 and TRBJ1-5; TRBD1 is a possible D gene (5 bases). Germline V lookup: CDR1 ENHRY, CDR2 SYGVKD. The CDR3 consists of 16 residues. Trimming pared 2 bases from V and 3 bases from J, leaving 14 bases between.

The chain links TRBV30 to TRBJ2-7; tentatively, D is TRBD1 (6 bases). Trimming pared 5 bases from V and 1 base from J, leaving 9 bases between. The CDR3 length is 12 residues. The germline V gene encodes CDR1 GTSNPN and CDR2 SVGIG (reference sequence). The CDR3 protein is CAWAGQSYEQYF. CDR3 nucleotide sequence: TGTGCCTGGGCTGGACAGTCCTACGAGCAGTACTTC.

V and J are TRBV27 and TRBJ1-2, with D perhaps TRBD1 (6 bases). CDR3 length: 13 amino acids. Deletions cut 7 bases from V and 7 bases from J, with 16 bases between. Germline assignment: CDR1 MNHEY and CDR2 SMNVEV (reference sequence). The CDR3 loop reads CASTHDRRSGYTF. CDR3 in DNA: TGTGCCAGCACCCATGACAGGAGGAGTGGCTACACCTTC.